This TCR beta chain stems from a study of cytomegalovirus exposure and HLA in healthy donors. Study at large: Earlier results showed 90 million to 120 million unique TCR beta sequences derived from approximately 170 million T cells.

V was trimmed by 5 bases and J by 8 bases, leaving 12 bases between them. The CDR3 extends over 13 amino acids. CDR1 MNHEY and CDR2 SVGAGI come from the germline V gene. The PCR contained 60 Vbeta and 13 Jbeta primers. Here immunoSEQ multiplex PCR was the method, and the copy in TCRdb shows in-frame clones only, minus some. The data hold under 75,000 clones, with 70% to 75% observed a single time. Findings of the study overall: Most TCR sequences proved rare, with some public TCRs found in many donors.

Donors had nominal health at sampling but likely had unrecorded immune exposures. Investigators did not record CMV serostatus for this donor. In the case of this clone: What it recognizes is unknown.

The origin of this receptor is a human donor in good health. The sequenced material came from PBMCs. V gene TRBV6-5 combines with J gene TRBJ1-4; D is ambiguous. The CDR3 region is CASSLQRREKLFF. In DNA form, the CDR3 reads TGTGCCAGCAGTCTGCAAAGGCGGGAAAAACTGTTTTTT.